This TCR beta chain was captured in a study of CD8+ T cells in alopecia areata. Study in general: Twice a day, 5 to 10 mg of oral tofacitinib was administered to treated patients.

RNA extraction was followed by reverse transcription into cDNA, which acted as the sequencing template. Some clones are missing from TCRdb's copy, which holds only in-frame ones; the method was immunoSEQ multiplex PCR. This repertoire shows 120,000 to 150,000 clones, 80% to 90% found once; its top ten account for 25%. Treatment meaning: oral pan-JAK inhibitor, 5-10 mg twice daily. The CDR3 has 15 residues. V gave up 3 bases and J gave up 4 bases, with 16 bases separating them. The V gene's germline CDR1 is MNHEY and CDR2 SMNVEV (reference sequence). V gene TRBV27 combines with J gene TRBJ2-7, with D possibly being TRBD1 (5 bases). This TCR came from a human donor with alopecia areata. Source: CD8+ T cells sorted from blood, taken at week 4, from a patient treated with tofacitinib. The CDR3 coding sequence is TGTGCCAGCAGTTTTACCGCAGGGTTAAAGTACGAGCAGTACTTC. Translated: CASSFTAGLKYEQYF.